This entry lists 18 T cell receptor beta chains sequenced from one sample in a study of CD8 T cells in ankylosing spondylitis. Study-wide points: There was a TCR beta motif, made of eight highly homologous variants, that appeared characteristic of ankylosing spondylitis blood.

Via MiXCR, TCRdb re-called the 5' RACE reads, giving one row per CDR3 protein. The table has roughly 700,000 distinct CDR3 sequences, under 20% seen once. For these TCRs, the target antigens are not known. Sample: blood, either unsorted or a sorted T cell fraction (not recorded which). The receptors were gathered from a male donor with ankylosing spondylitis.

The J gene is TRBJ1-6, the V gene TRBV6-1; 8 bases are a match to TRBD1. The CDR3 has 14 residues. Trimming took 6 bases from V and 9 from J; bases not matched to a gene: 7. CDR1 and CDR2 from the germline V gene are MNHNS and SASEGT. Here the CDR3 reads CASSSGQGTSPLHF. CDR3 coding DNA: TGTGCCAGCAGCTCCGGACAGGGAACTTCACCCCTCCACTTT.

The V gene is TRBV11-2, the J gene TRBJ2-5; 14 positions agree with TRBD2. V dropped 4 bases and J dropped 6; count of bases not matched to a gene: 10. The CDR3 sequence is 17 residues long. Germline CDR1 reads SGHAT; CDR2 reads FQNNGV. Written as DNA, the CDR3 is TGTGCCAGCAGCTCAATCCGGACTAGCGGGAGGACAAAGACCCAGTACTTC. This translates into CASSSIRTSGRTKTQYF.

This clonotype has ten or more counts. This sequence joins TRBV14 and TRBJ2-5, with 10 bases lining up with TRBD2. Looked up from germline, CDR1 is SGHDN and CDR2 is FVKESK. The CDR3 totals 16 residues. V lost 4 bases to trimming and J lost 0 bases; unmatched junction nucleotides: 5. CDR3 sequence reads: CASSPGLAEYQETQYF. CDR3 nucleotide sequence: TGTGCCAGCAGCCCCGGACTAGCGGAGTACCAAGAGACCCAGTACTTC.

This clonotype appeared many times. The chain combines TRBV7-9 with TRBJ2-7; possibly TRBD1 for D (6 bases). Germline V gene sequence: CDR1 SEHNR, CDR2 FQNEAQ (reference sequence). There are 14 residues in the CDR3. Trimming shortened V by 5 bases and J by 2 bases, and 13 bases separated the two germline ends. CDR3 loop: CASSPWQGTYEQYF. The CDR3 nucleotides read TGTGCCAGCAGCCCTTGGCAGGGGACCTACGAGCAGTACTTC. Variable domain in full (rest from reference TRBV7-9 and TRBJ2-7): DTGVSQNPRHKITKRGQNVTFRCDPISEHNRLYWYRQTLGQGPEFLTYFQNEAQLEKSRLLSDRFSAERPKGSFSTLEIQRTEQGDSAMYLCASSPWQGTYEQYFGPGTRLTVT.

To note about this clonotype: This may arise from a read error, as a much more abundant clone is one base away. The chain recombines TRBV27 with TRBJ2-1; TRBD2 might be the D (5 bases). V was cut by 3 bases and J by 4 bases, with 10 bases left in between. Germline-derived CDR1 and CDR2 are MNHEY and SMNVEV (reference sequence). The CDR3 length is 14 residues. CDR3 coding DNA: TGTGCCAGCAGTTTGTTTACGGGGTACAATGAGCAGTTCTTC. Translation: CASSLFTGYNEQFF.

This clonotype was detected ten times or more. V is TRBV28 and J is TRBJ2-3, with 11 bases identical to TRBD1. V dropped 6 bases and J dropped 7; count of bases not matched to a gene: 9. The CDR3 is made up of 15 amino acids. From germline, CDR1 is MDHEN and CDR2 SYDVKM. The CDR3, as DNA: TGTGCCAGCAGCCTCCGGACAGGGGGCGCGAATACGCAGTATTTT. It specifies CASSLRTGGANTQYF.

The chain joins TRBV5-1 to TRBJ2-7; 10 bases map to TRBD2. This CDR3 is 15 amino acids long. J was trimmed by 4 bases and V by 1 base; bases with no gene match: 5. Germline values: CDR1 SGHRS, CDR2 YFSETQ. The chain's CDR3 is CASSLYASGSYEQYF. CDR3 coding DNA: TGCGCCAGCAGCTTGTATGCTAGCGGGAGTTACGAGCAGTACTTC.

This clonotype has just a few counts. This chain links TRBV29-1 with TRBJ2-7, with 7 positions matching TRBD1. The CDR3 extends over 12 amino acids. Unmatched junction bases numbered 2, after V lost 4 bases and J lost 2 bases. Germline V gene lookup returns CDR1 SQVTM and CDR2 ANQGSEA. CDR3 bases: TGCAGCGTTGTGGGACAGACCTACGAGCAGTACTTC. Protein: CSVVGQTYEQYF.

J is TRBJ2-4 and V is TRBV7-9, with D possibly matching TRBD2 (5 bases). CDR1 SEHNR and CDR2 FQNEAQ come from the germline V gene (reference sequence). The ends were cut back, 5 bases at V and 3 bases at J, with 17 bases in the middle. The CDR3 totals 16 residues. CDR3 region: CASSPSGSRDKNIQYF. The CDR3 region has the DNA TGTGCCAGCAGCCCTTCAGGCTCCCGGGACAAAAACATTCAGTACTTC.

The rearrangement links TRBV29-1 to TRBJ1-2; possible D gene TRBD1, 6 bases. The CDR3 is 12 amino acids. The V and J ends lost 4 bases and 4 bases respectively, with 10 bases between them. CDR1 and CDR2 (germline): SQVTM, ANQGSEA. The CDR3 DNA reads TGCAGCGTTGTCAGGGGTGGCTATGGCTACACCTTC. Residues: CSVVRGGYGYTF. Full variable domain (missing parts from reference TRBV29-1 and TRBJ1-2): SAVISQKPSRDICQRGTSLTIQCQVDSQVTMMFWYRQQPGQSLTLIATANQGSEATYESGFVIDKFPISRPNLTFSTLTVSNMSPEDSSIYLCSVVRGGYGYTFGSGTRLTVV.

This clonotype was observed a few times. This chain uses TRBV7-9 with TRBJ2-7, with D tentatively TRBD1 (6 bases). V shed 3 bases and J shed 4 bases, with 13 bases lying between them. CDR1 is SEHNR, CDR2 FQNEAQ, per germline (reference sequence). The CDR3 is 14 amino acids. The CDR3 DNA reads TGTGCCAGCAGCTTCACGGACAGCTCGTACGAGCAGTACTTC. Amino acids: CASSFTDSSYEQYF.

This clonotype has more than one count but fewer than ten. The CDR3 here is CATRDGNTIYF. The CDR3 DNA reads TGTGCCACCAGAGATGGAAACACCATATATTTT. The rearrangement uses TRBV24-1 and TRBJ1-3; no reliable D call. Per the germline V gene, CDR1 is KGHDR and CDR2 is SFDVKD. CDR3 size: 11 residues. The V end lost 7 bases, the J end lost 3 bases, and 3 bases lay between the germline ends.

The CDR3: CSVPPQEYQETQYF. The CDR3 DNA follows: TGCAGCGTTCCCCCACAGGAGTACCAAGAGACCCAGTACTTC. The J gene is TRBJ2-5, the V gene TRBV29-1, with D perhaps matching TRBD1 (5 bases). Germline V gene sequence: CDR1 SQVTM, CDR2 ANQGSEA. CDR3 length: 14 residues. V gave up 5 bases and J gave up 0 bases, with 13 bases separating them.

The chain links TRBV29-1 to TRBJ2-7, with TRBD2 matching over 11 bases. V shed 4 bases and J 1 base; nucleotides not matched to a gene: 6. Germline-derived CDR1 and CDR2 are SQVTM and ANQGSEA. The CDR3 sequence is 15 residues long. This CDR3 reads CSVVGLAEESYEQYF. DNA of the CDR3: TGCAGCGTTGTGGGACTAGCGGAGGAGTCCTACGAGCAGTACTTC.

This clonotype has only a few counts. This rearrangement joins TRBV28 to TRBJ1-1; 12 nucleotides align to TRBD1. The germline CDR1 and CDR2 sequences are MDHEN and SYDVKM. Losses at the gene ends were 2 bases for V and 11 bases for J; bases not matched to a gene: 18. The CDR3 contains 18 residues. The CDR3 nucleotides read TGTGCCAGCAGTTTAGGTTTCGGGACAGGGGGCGCCGGCCGGGACGCTTTCTTT. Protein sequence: CASSLGFGTGGAGRDAFF.

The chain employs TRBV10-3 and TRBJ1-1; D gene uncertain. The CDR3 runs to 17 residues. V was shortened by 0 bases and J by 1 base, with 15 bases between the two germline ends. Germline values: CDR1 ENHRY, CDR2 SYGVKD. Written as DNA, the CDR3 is TGTGCCATCAGTGAGTCGAGTCGAGGGATTAGGAACACTGAAGCTTTCTTT. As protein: CAISESSRGIRNTEAFF.

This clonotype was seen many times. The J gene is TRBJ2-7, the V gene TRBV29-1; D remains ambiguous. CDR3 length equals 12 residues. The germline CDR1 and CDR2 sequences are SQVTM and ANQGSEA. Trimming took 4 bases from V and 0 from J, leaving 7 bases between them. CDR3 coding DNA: TGCAGCGTTGGTCGCAGCTCCTACGAGCAGTACTTC. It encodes CSVGRSSYEQYF.

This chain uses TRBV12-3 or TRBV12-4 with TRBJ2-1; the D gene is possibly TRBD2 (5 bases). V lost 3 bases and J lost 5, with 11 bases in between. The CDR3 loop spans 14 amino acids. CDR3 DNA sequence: TGTGCCAGCAGTTTTCGTCAAGCGGACAATGAGCAGTTCTTC. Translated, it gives CASSFRQADNEQFF.